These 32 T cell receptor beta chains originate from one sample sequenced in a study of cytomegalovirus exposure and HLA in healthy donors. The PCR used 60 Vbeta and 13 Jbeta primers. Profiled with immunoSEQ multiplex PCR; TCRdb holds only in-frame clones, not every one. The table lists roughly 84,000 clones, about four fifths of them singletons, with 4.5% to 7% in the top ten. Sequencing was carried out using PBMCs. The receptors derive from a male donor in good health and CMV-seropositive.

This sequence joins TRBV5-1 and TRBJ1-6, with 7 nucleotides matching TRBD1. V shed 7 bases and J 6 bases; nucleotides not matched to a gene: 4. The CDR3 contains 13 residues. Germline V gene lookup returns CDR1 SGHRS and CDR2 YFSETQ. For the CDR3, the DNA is TGCGCCAGCGCGTGGGACAGTAATTCACCCCTCCACTTT. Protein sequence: CASAWDSNSPLHF.

The CDR3 loop reads CASSLWTGERYEQYF. In DNA form, the CDR3 reads TGTGCCAGCAGCTTGTGGACAGGGGAGCGCTACGAGCAGTACTTC. This chain links TRBV7-6 with TRBJ2-7; 9 nucleotides align to TRBD1. This CDR3 has 15 amino acids. CDR1 and CDR2 (germline): SGHVS, FNYEAQ. The V and J ends lost 3 bases and 3 bases, in that order; junction bases with no gene match: 6.

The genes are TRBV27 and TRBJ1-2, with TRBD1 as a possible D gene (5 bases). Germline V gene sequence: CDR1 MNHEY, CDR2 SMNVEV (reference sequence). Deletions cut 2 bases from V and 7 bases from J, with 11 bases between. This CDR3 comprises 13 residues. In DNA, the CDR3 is TGTGCCAGCAGTTTACGGGGGGGACTTGGCTACACCTTC. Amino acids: CASSLRGGLGYTF.

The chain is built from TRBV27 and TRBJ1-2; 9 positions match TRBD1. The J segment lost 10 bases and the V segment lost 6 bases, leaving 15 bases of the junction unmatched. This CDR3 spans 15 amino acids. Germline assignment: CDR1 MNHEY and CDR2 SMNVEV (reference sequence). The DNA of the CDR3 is TGTGCCAGCAGCAGAGAACCGGGACAGGGTCCCCTCTACACCTTC. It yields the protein CASSREPGQGPLYTF.

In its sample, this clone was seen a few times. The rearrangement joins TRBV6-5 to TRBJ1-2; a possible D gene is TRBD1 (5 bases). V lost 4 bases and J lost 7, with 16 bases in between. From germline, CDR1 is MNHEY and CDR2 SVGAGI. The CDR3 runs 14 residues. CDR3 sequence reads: CASSSWGEGRGYTF. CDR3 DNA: TGTGCCAGCAGTTCCTGGGGGGAAGGCCGTGGCTACACCTTC.

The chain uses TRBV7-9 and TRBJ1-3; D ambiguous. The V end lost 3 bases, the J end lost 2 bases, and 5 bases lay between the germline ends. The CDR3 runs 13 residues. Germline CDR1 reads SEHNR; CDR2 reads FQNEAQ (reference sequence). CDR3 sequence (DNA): TGTGCCAGCAGCTTGTCCGCTGGAAACACCATATATTTT. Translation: CASSLSAGNTIYF.

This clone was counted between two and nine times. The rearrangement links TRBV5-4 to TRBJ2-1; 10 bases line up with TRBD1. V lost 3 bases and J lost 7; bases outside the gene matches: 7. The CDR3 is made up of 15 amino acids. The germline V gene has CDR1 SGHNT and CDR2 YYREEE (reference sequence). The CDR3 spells CASSSPGQGWNEQFF. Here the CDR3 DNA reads TGTGCCAGCAGCTCGCCGGGACAGGGGTGGAATGAGCAGTTCTTC.

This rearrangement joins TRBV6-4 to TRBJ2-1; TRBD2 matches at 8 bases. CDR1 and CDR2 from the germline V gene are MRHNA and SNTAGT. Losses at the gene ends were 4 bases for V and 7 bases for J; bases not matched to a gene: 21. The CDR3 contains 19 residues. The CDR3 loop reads CASSAPGGSGNRSGNEQFF. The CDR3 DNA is TGTGCCAGCAGTGCTCCGGGGGGTAGCGGGAACCGAAGTGGGAATGAGCAGTTCTTC.

CDR3 nucleotide sequence: TGTGCCAGCAGCTTAGTACACAGGGGGCTCGGCTATGGCTACACCTTC. This encodes CASSLVHRGLGYGYTF. The chain couples TRBV7-9 to TRBJ1-2, with TRBD1 identical over 9 bases. Per germline, CDR1 SEHNR and CDR2 FQNEAQ (reference sequence). The V gene end was trimmed by 1 base and the J gene end by 4 bases; junction bases not matched to a gene: 7. The CDR3 has 16 residues.

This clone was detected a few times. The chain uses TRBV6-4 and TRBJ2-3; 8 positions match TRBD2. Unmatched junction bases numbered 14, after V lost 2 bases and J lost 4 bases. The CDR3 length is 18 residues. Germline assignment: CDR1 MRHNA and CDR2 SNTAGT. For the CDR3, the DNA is TGTGCCAGCAGTGACCTCGCCCTCTACGGGGGGGCGGCAGATACGCAGTATTTT. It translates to CASSDLALYGGAADTQYF.

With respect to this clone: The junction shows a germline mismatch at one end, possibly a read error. The CDR3 DNA follows: TGTGCCAGTAGGATGGACAGCAACTGTGGCTACACCTTC. The encoded protein is CASRMDSNCGYTF. The V gene is TRBV19, the J gene TRBJ1-2, with D tentatively TRBD1 (6 bases). The CDR3 sequence is 13 residues long. Germline V CDR1 and CDR2: LNHDA, SQIVND (reference sequence).

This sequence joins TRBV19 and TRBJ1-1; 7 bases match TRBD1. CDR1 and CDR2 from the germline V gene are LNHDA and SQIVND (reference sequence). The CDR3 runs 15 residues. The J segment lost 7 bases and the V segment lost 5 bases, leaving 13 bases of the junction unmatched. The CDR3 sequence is CASSPRGLQGNEAFF. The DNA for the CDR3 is TGTGCCAGTAGTCCAAGGGGCCTACAGGGGAATGAAGCTTTCTTT.

This chain's CDR3 is CASSRTTGGDYNSPLHF. DNA for the CDR3: TGTGCCAGTAGCAGAACGACAGGGGGTGACTATAATTCACCCCTCCACTTT. V gene TRBV19 combines with J gene TRBJ1-6, with 9 bases identical to TRBD1. The CDR3 length is 17 residues. The germline CDR1 and CDR2 sequences are LNHDA and SQIVND (reference sequence). J was trimmed by 3 bases and V by 6 bases; bases with no gene match: 9.

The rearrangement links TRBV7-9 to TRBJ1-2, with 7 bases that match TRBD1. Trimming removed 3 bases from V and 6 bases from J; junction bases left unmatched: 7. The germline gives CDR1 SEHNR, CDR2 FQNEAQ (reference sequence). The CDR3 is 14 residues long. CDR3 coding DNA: TGTGCCAGCAGCTTCCTGGACAGGTTGGATGGCTACACCTTC. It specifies CASSFLDRLDGYTF.

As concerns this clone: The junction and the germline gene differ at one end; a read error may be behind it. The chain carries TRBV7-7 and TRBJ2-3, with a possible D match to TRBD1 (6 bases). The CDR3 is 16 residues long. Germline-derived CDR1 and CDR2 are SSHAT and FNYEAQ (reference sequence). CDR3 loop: CASSLGVQGSTDTQYF. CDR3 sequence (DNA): TGTGCTAGCAGCTTAGGGGTCCAGGGGAGCACAGATACGCAGTATTTT.

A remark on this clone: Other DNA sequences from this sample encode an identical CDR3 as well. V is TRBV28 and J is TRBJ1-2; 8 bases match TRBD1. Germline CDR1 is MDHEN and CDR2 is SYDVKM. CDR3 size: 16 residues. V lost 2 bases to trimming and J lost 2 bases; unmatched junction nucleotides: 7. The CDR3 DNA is TGTGCCAGCAGTTTACTGGCAGGGGGCTTAAACTATGGCTACACCTTC. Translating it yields CASSLLAGGLNYGYTF.

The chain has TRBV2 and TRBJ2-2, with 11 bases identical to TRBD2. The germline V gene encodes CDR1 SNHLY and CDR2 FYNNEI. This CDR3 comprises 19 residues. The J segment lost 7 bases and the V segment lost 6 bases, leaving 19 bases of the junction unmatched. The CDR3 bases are TGTGCCAGCAGCCGACTGTCGACTAGCGGGGTAATAGCGGGCGGGGAGCTGTTTTTT. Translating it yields CASSRLSTSGVIAGGELFF.

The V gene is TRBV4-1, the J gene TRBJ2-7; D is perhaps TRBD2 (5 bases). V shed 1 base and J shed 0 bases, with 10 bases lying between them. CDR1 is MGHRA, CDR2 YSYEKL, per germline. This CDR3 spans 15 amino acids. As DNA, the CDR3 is TGCGCCAGCAGCCAAGTCTATGGGAGCTCCTACGAGCAGTACTTC. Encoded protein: CASSQVYGSSYEQYF.

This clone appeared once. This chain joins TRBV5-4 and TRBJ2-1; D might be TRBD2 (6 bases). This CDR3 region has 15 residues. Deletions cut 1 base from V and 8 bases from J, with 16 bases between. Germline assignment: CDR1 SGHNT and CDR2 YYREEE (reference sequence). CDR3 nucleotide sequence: TGTGCCAGCAGCTTGTTCGGGCTAGCGAACCATGAGCAGTTCTTC. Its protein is CASSLFGLANHEQFF. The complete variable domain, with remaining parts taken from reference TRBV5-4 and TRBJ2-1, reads ETGVTQSPTHLIKTRGQQVTLRCSSQSGHNTVSWYQQALGQGPQFIFQYYREEENGRGNFPPRFSGLQFPNYSSELNVNALELDDSALYLCASSLFGLANHEQFFGPGTRLTVL.

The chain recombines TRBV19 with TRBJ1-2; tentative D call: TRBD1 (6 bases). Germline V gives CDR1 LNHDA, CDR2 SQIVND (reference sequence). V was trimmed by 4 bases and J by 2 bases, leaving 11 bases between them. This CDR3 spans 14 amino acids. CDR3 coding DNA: TGTGCCAGTAGTAAAGGACAGCCAAACTATGGCTACACCTTC. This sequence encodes CASSKGQPNYGYTF. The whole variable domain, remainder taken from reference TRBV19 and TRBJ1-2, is DGGITQSPKYLFRKEGQNVTLSCEQNLNHDAMYWYRQDPGQGLRLIYYSQIVNDFQKGDIAEGYSVSREKKESFPLTVTSAQKNPTAFYLCASSKGQPNYGYTFGSGTRLTVV.

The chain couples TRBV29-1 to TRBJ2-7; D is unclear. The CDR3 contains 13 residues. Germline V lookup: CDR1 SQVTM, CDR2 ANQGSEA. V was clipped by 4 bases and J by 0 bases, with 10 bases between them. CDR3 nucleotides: TGCAGCGTTGGTGGTACCAGCTCCTACGAGCAGTACTTC. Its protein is CSVGGTSSYEQYF.

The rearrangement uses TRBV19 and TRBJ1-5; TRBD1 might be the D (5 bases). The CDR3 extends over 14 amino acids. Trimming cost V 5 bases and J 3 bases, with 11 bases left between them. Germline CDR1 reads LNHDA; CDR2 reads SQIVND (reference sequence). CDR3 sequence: CASSPWGDNQPQHF. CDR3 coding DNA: TGTGCCAGTAGTCCCTGGGGCGACAATCAGCCCCAGCATTTT.

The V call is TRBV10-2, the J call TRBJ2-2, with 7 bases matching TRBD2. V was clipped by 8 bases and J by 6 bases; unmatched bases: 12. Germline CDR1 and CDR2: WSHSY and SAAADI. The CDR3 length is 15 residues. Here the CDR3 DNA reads TGCGCCAGCTTACGGGGGGATGCGGTCCCCGGGGAGCTGTTTTTT. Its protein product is CASLRGDAVPGELFF.

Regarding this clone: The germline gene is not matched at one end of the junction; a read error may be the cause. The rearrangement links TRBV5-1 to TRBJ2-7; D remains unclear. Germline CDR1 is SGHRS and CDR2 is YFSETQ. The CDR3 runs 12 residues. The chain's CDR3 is CASSLASSEQYF. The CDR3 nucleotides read TGCGCCAGCAGCTTGGCCTCCTCCGAGCAGTACTTC.

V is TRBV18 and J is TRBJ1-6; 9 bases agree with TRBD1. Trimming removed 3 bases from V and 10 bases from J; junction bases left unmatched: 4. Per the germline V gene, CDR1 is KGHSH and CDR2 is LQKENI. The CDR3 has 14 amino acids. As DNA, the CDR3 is TGTGCCAGCTCACCCGGGACAGGGACCTCACCCCTCCACTTT. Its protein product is CASSPGTGTSPLHF.

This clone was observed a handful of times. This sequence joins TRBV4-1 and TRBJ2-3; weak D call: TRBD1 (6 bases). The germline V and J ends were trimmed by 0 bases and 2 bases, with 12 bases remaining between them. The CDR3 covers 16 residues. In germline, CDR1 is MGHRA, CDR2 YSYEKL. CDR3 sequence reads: CASSQDEWGHTDTQYF. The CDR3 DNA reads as TGCGCCAGCAGCCAAGATGAATGGGGGCACACAGATACGCAGTATTTT.

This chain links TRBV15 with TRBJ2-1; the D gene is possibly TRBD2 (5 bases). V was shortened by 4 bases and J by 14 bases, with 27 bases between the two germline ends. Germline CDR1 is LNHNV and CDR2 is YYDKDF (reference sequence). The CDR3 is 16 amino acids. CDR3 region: CATSKKIPAGYGKEFF. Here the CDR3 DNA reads TGTGCCACCAGCAAGAAGATCCCCGCGGGCTACGGTAAGGAGTTCTTC.

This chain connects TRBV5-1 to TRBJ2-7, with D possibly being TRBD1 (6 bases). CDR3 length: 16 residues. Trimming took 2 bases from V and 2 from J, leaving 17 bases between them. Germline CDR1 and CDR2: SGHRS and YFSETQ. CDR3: CASSFDPRTGTYEQYF. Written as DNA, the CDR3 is TGCGCCAGCAGCTTCGACCCGCGCACAGGGACCTACGAGCAGTACTTC. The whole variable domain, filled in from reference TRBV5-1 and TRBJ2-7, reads KAGVTQTPRYLIKTRGQQVTLSCSPISGHRSVSWYQQTPGQGLQFLFEYFSETQRNKGNFPGRFSGRQFSNSRSEMNVSTLELGDSALYLCASSFDPRTGTYEQYFGPGTRLTVT.

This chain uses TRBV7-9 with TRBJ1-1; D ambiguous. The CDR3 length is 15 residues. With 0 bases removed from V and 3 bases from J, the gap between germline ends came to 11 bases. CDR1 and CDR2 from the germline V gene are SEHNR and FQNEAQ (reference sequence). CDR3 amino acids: CASSLAYSSDTEAFF. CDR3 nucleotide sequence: TGTGCCAGCAGCTTAGCCTACAGCTCGGACACTGAAGCTTTCTTT.

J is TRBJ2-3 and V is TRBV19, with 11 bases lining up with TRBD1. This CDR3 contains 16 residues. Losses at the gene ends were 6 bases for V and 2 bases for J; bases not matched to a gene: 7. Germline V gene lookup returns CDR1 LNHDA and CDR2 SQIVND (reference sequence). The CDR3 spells CASSIGTGGHTDTQYF. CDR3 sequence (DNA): TGTGCCAGTAGCATCGGGACAGGGGGGCACACAGATACGCAGTATTTT.

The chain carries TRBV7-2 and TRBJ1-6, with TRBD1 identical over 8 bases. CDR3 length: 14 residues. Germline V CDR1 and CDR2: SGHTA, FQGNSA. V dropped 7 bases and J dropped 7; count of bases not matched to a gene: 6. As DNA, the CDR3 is TGTGCCAGCAACACAGGGGGTTCAAATTCACCCCTCCACTTT. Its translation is CASNTGGSNSPLHF.

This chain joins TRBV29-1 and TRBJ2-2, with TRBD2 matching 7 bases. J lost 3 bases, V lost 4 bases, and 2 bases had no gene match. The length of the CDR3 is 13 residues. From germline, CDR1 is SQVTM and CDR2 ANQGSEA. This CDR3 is CSVGTRYTGELFF. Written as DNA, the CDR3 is TGCAGCGTTGGGACTAGGTACACCGGGGAGCTGTTTTTT.